A single sample gave rise to the 10 T cell receptor beta chains below, sequenced in a study of T-cell reconstitution after alpha-beta-depleted transplantation in children. Preparing the TCRbeta library involved the use of unique molecular identifiers. A single record per CDR3 protein comes from TCRdb applying MiXCR to the PCR reads. The data contain 170,000 or so distinct CDR3 sequences, about 6.8% of them seen just once; the ten biggest clones take up 3%. Sequenced here: PBMCs from the stem cell graft donor, sampled from the stem cell graft. These receptor sequences come from a human donor who donated a stem cell graft to a child with Wiskott-Aldrich syndrome.

A few counts support this clonotype. This chain uses TRBV6-2 or TRBV6-3 with TRBJ1-3, with D unresolved. Germline V gene sequence: CDR1 MNHEY, CDR2 SVGEGT. The CDR3 runs 13 residues. The V and J ends lost 5 bases and 2 bases respectively, with 7 bases between them. DNA of the CDR3: TGTGCCAGCAGTCCATCCCCTGGAAACACCATATATTTT. Protein: CASSPSPGNTIYF.

Many counts were recorded for this clonotype. This chain links TRBV9 with TRBJ2-7; tentatively, D is TRBD1 (7 bases). Trimming removed 0 bases at V and 5 bases at J, with 15 bases between. This CDR3 has 15 residues. The germline V gene has CDR1 SGDLS and CDR2 YYNGEE. The CDR3 sequence is CASSVGDRDLHEQYF. As DNA, the CDR3 is TGTGCCAGCAGCGTAGGAGACAGGGACTTACACGAGCAGTACTTC.

This clonotype was seen a few times. This sequence joins TRBV11-2 and TRBJ2-5; D remains ambiguous. CDR3 length: 15 amino acids. Looked up from germline, CDR1 is SGHAT and CDR2 is FQNNGV. Trimming removed 1 base from V and 1 base from J, with 10 bases in between. CDR3 DNA sequence: TGTGCCAGCAGCTTAGCACGGTCCTTCCAAGAGACCCAGTACTTC. Its translation: CASSLARSFQETQYF.

This clonotype was observed many times. The chain joins TRBV5-1 to TRBJ2-7; D may match TRBD1 or TRBD2 (6 bases each). Germline V CDR1 and CDR2: SGHRS, YFSETQ. This CDR3 has 13 amino acids. Trimming stripped 5 bases from V and 4 bases from J, with 13 bases between. This CDR3 reads CASSYGGSYEQYF. In DNA form, the CDR3 reads TGCGCCAGCAGTTACGGGGGCTCATACGAGCAGTACTTC.

The sample holds many counts of this clonotype. This rearrangement joins TRBV12-3 or TRBV12-4 to TRBJ2-1, with D possibly being TRBD2 (6 bases). This CDR3 region has 15 residues. V was shortened by 5 bases and J by 2 bases, with 13 bases between the two germline ends. This CDR3 is CASSERRDPYNEQFF. The CDR3 coding sequence is TGTGCCAGCAGTGAACGGCGGGACCCCTACAATGAGCAGTTCTTC.

This CDR3 reads CASSEWGLLNGYEGQYF. The CDR3 coding sequence is TGTGCCAGCAGTGAATGGGGACTGCTGAACGGCTACGAAGGGCAGTACTTC. V usage is TRBV2 and J usage is TRBJ2-7; TRBD2 is a possible D gene (6 bases). The CDR3 consists of 17 residues. CDR1 is SNHLY, CDR2 FYNNEI, per germline. V lost 2 bases and J lost 9, with 26 bases in between.

This clonotype came up many times. This rearrangement joins TRBV5-1 to TRBJ2-3, with 7 bases aligning to TRBD1. With 4 bases clipped from V and 3 bases from J, the junction kept 5 bases outside the gene matches. Germline V gene sequence: CDR1 SGHRS, CDR2 YFSETQ. There are 14 residues in the CDR3. In DNA, the CDR3 is TGCGCCAGCAGCGCCGGGACAGTAACAGATACGCAGTATTTT. Translated: CASSAGTVTDTQYF.

This clonotype was recorded many times. The V call is TRBV10-2, the J call TRBJ2-2, with unresolved D. V was shortened by 8 bases and J by 6 bases, with 13 bases between the two germline ends. Germline V gene lookup returns CDR1 WSHSY and CDR2 SAAADI. The CDR3 is 13 residues long. For the CDR3, the DNA is TGCGCCAGCCAAGTCGGCGTGGCCGGGGAGCTGTTTTTT. Amino acid sequence: CASQVGVAGELFF.

This clonotype was observed a handful of times. V and J are TRBV18 and TRBJ2-5; perhaps TRBD1 as D (5 bases). Germline loops: CDR1 KGHSH, CDR2 LQKENI. The CDR3 sequence is 12 residues long. The V and J ends lost 5 bases and 5 bases respectively, with 9 bases between them. CDR3 DNA sequence: TGTGCCAGCTCAGGGGCACTGGAGACCCAGTACTTC. Translation gives CASSGALETQYF.

In this sample, this clonotype turned up many times. The chain links TRBV12-3 or TRBV12-4 to TRBJ1-2; D may be TRBD1 (6 bases). V lost 7 bases, J lost 4 bases, and 13 bases lay in between. The CDR3 runs 13 residues. The CDR3, as DNA: TGTGCCAGCAATCCACAGGGACTCTATGGCTACACCTTC. Amino acids: CASNPQGLYGYTF.